What follows are 5 T cell receptor beta chains derived from one specimen sequenced in a study of molecular identifiers for immune sequencing clone quantification. From the PCR reads, TCRdb called clonotypes with MiXCR, one entry per CDR3 protein. The sample has about 89,000 distinct CDR3 sequences, 15% to 20% seen once. The specimen sequenced was naive CD8+ T cells from blood, with Jurkat cell RNA spiked in. As for subset: FACS-sorted CD8+CD4-CCR7+CD45RA+ naive T cells. All receptors come from a human donor in good health. Some libraries in this study had Jurkat cell RNA spiked in.

There are many counts of this clonotype. V and J are TRBV28 and TRBJ2-1; no firm D call. The CDR3 has 13 residues. V gave up 4 bases and J gave up 9 bases, with 13 bases separating them. Germline-derived CDR1 and CDR2 are MDHEN and SYDVKM. The CDR3 reads CASSSRHTGEQFF. Here the CDR3 DNA reads TGTGCCAGCAGTTCTCGACACACGGGTGAGCAGTTCTTC.

The table lists this clonotype with a few counts. The genes are TRBV7-8 and TRBJ2-2; weak D call: TRBD1 (5 bases). Germline V CDR1 and CDR2: SGHVS, FQNEAQ. The CDR3 contains 17 residues. V lost 5 bases to trimming and J lost 4 bases, with 20 bases between them. In DNA, the CDR3 is TGTGCCAGCAGCCAACCAGGGAAGGCCCGAGGCACCGGGGAGCTGTTTTTT. This sequence encodes CASSQPGKARGTGELFF.

The chain uses TRBV5-1 and TRBJ2-3; weak D call: TRBD2 (5 bases). Germline V CDR1 and CDR2: SGHRS, YFSETQ. V was shortened by 4 bases and J by 0 bases, with 15 bases between the two germline ends. This CDR3 comprises 16 residues. CDR3 region: CASSLRSGRSTDTQYF. The CDR3 DNA reads as TGCGCCAGCAGCCTCAGGAGCGGTAGGAGCACAGATACGCAGTATTTT.

This clonotype was counted a few times. It may be a read error: a sequence one base away is much more abundant. J is TRBJ2-4 and V is TRBV5-6, with D possibly being TRBD1 or TRBD2 (5 bases each). CDR3 length: 15 amino acids. Germline V gives CDR1 SGHDT, CDR2 YYEEEE. For the CDR3, the DNA is TGTGCCTGCAGCGGCAGGGAACTTACCAAAAACATTCAGTACTTC. This translates into CACSGRELTKNIQYF. Looking up the rest from reference TRBV5-6 and TRBJ2-4 gives the full variable domain: DAGVTQSPTHLIKTRGQQVTLRCSPKSGHDTVSWYQQALGQGPQFIFQYYEEEERQRGNFPDRFSGHQFPNYSSELNVNALLLGDSALYLCACSGRELTKNIQYFGAGTRLSVL.

This clonotype was picked up many times. The rearrangement uses TRBV2 and TRBJ2-7; 9 bases map to TRBD1. V trimming: 5 bases; J trimming: 4 bases; junction bases outside the gene matches: 9. The V gene's germline CDR1 is SNHLY and CDR2 FYNNEI. The CDR3 covers 15 residues. The CDR3 region is CASSLPGTGIYEQYF. As DNA, the CDR3 is TGTGCCAGCAGTCTCCCCGGGACAGGGATTTACGAGCAGTACTTC.